This T cell receptor beta chain was obtained from a study of regulatory T cells in long-lasting Graves disease. General study results and limits: Favored usage of TRBV28, TRBJ1-2 and TRBJ2-5 was recorded in persistent disease. Having few samples may have compromised the accuracy. Persistent patients shared more public clonotypes (under 3,000) than newly diagnosed patients (under 1,000).

Arm-PCR of CDR3 regions and iRepertoire HTBI primers were the basis on which TCR beta libraries were built. TCRdb used MiXCR to reprocess the multiplex PCR reads, holding one entry per CDR3 protein. The sample shows approximately 300,000 distinct CDR3 sequences, 18% of them seen only once. The CDR3 length is 13 residues. The V end lost 1 base, the J end lost 6 bases, and 9 bases lay between the germline ends. This clonotype has at least ten counts. The antigen remains unidentified. Time point meaning: newly diagnosed GD, antithyroid drugs for less than 3 months. RNA extracted from PBMCs served as the sequencing template.

This receptor was taken from a female donor with Graves disease. This chain uses TRBV12-3 or TRBV12-4 with TRBJ1-2; maybe TRBD1 (6 bases). This specimen was peripheral blood mononuclear cells (PBMCs), taken at new diagnosis, from a patient treated with antithyroid drugs. The CDR3 nucleotides are TGTGCCAGCAGTTTAGGAGGGGGGGATGGCTACACCTTC. This encodes CASSLGGGDGYTF.